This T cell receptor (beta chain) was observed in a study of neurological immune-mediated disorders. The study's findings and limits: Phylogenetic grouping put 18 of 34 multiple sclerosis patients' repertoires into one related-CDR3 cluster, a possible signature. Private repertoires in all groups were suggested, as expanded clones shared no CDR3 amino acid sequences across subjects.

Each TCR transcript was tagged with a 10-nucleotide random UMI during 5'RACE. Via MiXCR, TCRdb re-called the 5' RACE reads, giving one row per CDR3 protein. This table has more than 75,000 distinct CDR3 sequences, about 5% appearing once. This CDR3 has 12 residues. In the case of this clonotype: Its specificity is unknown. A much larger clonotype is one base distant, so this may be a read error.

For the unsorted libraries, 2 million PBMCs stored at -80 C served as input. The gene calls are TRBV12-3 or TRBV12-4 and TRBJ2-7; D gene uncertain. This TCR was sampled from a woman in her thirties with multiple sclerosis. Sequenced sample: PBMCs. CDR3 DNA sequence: TGTGTCAGCAAACTGAGTAGTTGCGAGCAGTACGTC. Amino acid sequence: CVSKLSSCEQYV.